The 27 T cell receptor beta chains reported below all come from one sample, sequenced in a study of cytomegalovirus exposure and HLA in healthy donors. Primers included in the PCR were 60 Vbeta and 13 Jbeta primers. This table comes from immunoSEQ multiplex PCR, and its TCRdb copy is limited to in-frame clones, with some not included. Of some 120,000 clones listed, around three quarters are singletons. The specimen sequenced was PBMCs. These TCRs come from a man aged 30-40 years in good health and CMV-seronegative.

The count of this clone is one. The chain combines TRBV10-3 with TRBJ1-1, with TRBD1 as a possible D gene (5 bases). Germline V lookup: CDR1 ENHRY, CDR2 SYGVKD. V lost 0 bases and J lost 3, with 17 bases in between. CDR3 length: 17 amino acids. This CDR3 is CAISESSGAGRDTEAFF. In DNA, the CDR3 is TGTGCCATCAGTGAGTCGAGCGGGGCGGGGCGCGACACTGAAGCTTTCTTT.

In this sample, this clone turned up a few times. This sequence joins TRBV19 and TRBJ1-1, with a possible D match to TRBD1 (5 bases). Between the trimmed V and J ends, which lost 5 bases and 5 bases, there was a span of 12 bases. In germline, CDR1 is LNHDA, CDR2 SQIVND (reference sequence). This CDR3 contains 13 residues. Here the CDR3 reads CASSWSEGTEAFF. The CDR3 DNA is TGTGCCAGTAGTTGGTCGGAGGGGACTGAAGCTTTCTTT.

This clone occurred once. The chain is built from TRBV4-1 and TRBJ1-1; a weak D match, TRBD1 (6 bases). Germline-derived CDR1 and CDR2 are MGHRA and YSYEKL. This CDR3 contains 19 residues. The V end lost 1 base, the J end lost 7 bases, and 28 bases lay between the germline ends. The CDR3 DNA sequence: TGCGCCAGCAGCCAAGTTTACCAATCCTCCTCGATCAGGGGTGGTGAAGCTTTCTTT. This codes for CASSQVYQSSSIRGGEAFF.

This clone has a single count. The same CDR3 is also encoded by other DNA sequences in this sample. The chain uses TRBV15 and TRBJ2-7, with TRBD1 matching 7 bases. J was trimmed by 1 base and V by 3 bases; bases with no gene match: 6. This CDR3 is 15 amino acids long. CDR1 and CDR2 (germline): LNHNV, YYDKDF (reference sequence). CDR3 nucleotide sequence: TGTGCCACCAGCAGGGGCCGGGACAGTTCCTACGAGCAGTACTTC. It specifies CATSRGRDSSYEQYF.

CDR3 bases: TGTGCCACCAGCAGAGCCCGGGGTTCCTACGAGCAGTACTTC. Protein sequence: CATSRARGSYEQYF. The chain uses TRBV15 and TRBJ2-7; a weak D match, TRBD2 (5 bases). CDR1 and CDR2 from the germline V gene are LNHNV and YYDKDF (reference sequence). The CDR3 runs 14 residues. Trimming took 1 base from V and 1 from J, leaving 8 bases between them. Using reference TRBV15 and TRBJ2-7 for the parts outside the CDR3, the full variable domain is DAMVIQNPRYQVTQFGKPVTLSCSQTLNHNVMYWYQQKSSQAPKLLFHYYDKDFNNEADTPDNFQSRRPNTSFCFLDIRSPGLGDTAMYLCATSRARGSYEQYFGPGTRLTVT.

The chain is built from TRBV7-2 and TRBJ2-7; 14 bases map to TRBD2. The CDR3 is 15 amino acids. The J segment lost 4 bases and the V segment lost 6 bases, leaving 5 bases of the junction unmatched. CDR1 and CDR2 (germline): SGHTA, FQGNSA. This chain's CDR3 is CASRYGTSGRYEQYF. The CDR3 region has the DNA TGTGCCAGCAGGTACGGGACTAGCGGGAGATACGAGCAGTACTTC.

The chain recombines TRBV25-1 with TRBJ1-1; D uncertain. The CDR3 consists of 15 residues. Deletions cut 3 bases from V and 1 base from J, with 12 bases between. CDR1 is MGHDK and CDR2 is SYGVNS in the germline V gene. The DNA for the CDR3 is TGTGCCAGCAGTGATTTTGGGAGCCCGAACACTGAAGCTTTCTTT. Encoded protein: CASSDFGSPNTEAFF.

The chain links TRBV27 to TRBJ1-1; 8 positions agree with TRBD1. The CDR3 has 16 amino acids. The trim removed 5 bases at V and 3 bases at J, leaving 11 bases unmatched. Germline lookup yields CDR1 MNHEY and CDR2 SMNVEV (reference sequence). CDR3 amino acids: CASSPEQGVRHTEAFF. As DNA, the CDR3 is TGTGCCAGCAGTCCCGAACAGGGGGTGCGACACACTGAAGCTTTCTTT.

The chain couples TRBV7-9 to TRBJ2-7, with TRBD1 matching over 7 bases. Germline V CDR1 and CDR2: SEHNR, FQNEAQ (reference sequence). Unmatched junction bases numbered 20, after V lost 4 bases and J lost 5 bases. CDR3 length equals 18 residues. The CDR3 nucleotides read TGTGCCAGCAGCTCTACTCACGCCGACAGGGAACTGGCCCACGAGCAGTACTTC. Translating gives CASSSTHADRELAHEQYF.

The chain carries TRBV4-3 and TRBJ2-7; 8 bases map to TRBD1. CDR3 length equals 16 residues. CDR1 and CDR2 from the germline V gene are LGHNA and YSLEER. The trim removed 1 base at V and 6 bases at J, leaving 11 bases unmatched. The DNA for the CDR3 is TGCGCCAGCAGCCAAGGTGAGGGGACAGGACCACGCGAGCAGTACTTC. Its protein is CASSQGEGTGPREQYF.

V gene TRBV27 combines with J gene TRBJ2-2; 9 nucleotides match TRBD1. The J segment lost 3 bases and the V segment lost 1 base, leaving 6 bases of the junction unmatched. This CDR3 spans 17 amino acids. CDR1 MNHEY and CDR2 SMNVEV come from the germline V gene (reference sequence). CDR3 loop: CASSLWSTGGYTGELFF. The CDR3 coding sequence is TGTGCCAGCAGTTTATGGTCGACAGGGGGGTACACCGGGGAGCTGTTTTTT.

The chain combines TRBV5-1 with TRBJ1-2, with TRBD1 matching over 8 bases. The CDR3 has 14 residues. J gave up 3 bases and V 4 bases, and 5 bases lay outside the gene matches. In germline, CDR1 is SGHRS, CDR2 YFSETQ. The CDR3 is CASSRGQVDYGYTF. Here the CDR3 DNA reads TGCGCCAGCAGCAGGGGACAGGTCGACTATGGCTACACCTTC.

This rearrangement joins TRBV19 to TRBJ1-1; D is undetermined. The CDR3 sequence is 11 residues long. Trimming removed 8 bases at V and 1 base at J, with 5 bases between. The germline gives CDR1 LNHDA, CDR2 SQIVND (reference sequence). The CDR3 sequence: CASWRNTEAFF. CDR3 DNA sequence: TGTGCCAGTTGGAGGAACACTGAAGCTTTCTTT.

This sequence joins TRBV11-2 and TRBJ2-2; D gene unclear. The CDR3 has 13 amino acids. CDR1 and CDR2 from the germline V gene are SGHAT and FQNNGV. The germline V and J ends were trimmed by 2 bases and 7 bases, with 8 bases remaining between them. The CDR3 nucleotides read TGTGCCAGCAGCTTAAATCCGGGCGGGGAGCTGTTTTTT. Encoded protein: CASSLNPGGELFF.

The chain uses TRBV19 and TRBJ2-5; TRBD2 might be the D (6 bases). Germline loops: CDR1 LNHDA, CDR2 SQIVND (reference sequence). The CDR3 covers 14 residues. Trimming removed 0 bases at V and 5 bases at J, with 10 bases between. DNA of the CDR3: TGTGCCAGTAGTATAGATCCGGGGAGGGAGACCCAGTACTTC. This sequence encodes CASSIDPGRETQYF.

This chain links TRBV7-2 with TRBJ1-1; 8 bases line up with TRBD1. CDR1 SGHTA and CDR2 FQGNSA come from the germline V gene. The CDR3 totals 13 residues. V trimming: 5 bases; J trimming: 7 bases; junction bases outside the gene matches: 6. CDR3: CASSPGTGIEAFF. CDR3 DNA: TGTGCCAGCAGCCCCGGGACAGGAATTGAAGCTTTCTTT.

The chain joins TRBV11-3 to TRBJ1-2; no clear D gene. V gave up 9 bases and J gave up 2 bases, with 13 bases separating them. The CDR3 length is 13 residues. Germline loops: CDR1 SGHNT, CDR2 YENEEA. The CDR3 loop is CARSRVKNYGYTF. The CDR3 nucleotides read TGTGCCAGGTCCCGGGTAAAGAACTATGGCTACACCTTC.

V and J are TRBV7-9 and TRBJ2-1, with 8 bases identical to TRBD2. V shed 0 bases, J shed 2 bases, and the junction held 6 bases outside the gene matches. This CDR3 has 17 amino acids. Germline loops: CDR1 SEHNR, CDR2 FQNEAQ (reference sequence). The CDR3 bases are TGTGCCAGCAGCTTAGCTAAGAGCGGGAGAACCTACAATGAGCAGTTCTTC. Translation: CASSLAKSGRTYNEQFF.

As concerns this clone: At one end, the junction sequence differs from germline, possibly due to a read error. The chain carries TRBV29-1 and TRBJ2-3; D unresolved. This CDR3 region has 15 residues. Germline V gives CDR1 SQVTM, CDR2 ANQGSEA. The CDR3 is CSVKDYLYSTDTQYF. Written as DNA, the CDR3 is TGCAGCGTTAAAGATTACCTATATAGCACAGATACGCAGTATTTT.

The chain couples TRBV5-6 to TRBJ1-2; 7 nucleotides line up with TRBD1. From germline, CDR1 is SGHDT and CDR2 YYEEEE. The length of the CDR3 is 12 residues. Trimming took 4 bases from V and 6 from J; bases not matched to a gene: 3. Here the CDR3 DNA reads TGTGCCAGCAGCAGACAGGGTGATGGCTACACCTTC. It codes for CASSRQGDGYTF.

V gene TRBV9 combines with J gene TRBJ2-1; the match to TRBD2 covers 8 bases. In germline, CDR1 is SGDLS, CDR2 YYNGEE. The length of the CDR3 is 16 residues. J gave up 1 base and V 4 bases, and 7 bases lay outside the gene matches. In DNA, the CDR3 is TGTGCCAGCAGCCCCCATAGCGGGGCTTCCTACAATGAGCAGTTCTTC. Its protein is CASSPHSGASYNEQFF.

Here the CDR3 DNA reads TGCGCCAGCCGTAGGACAGGGCGAGAGACCCAGTACTTC. It is translated as CASRRTGRETQYF. V is TRBV5-1 and J is TRBJ2-5, with 8 bases matching TRBD1. V dropped 7 bases and J dropped 4; count of bases not matched to a gene: 6. This CDR3 comprises 13 residues. CDR1 is SGHRS, CDR2 YFSETQ, per germline. The variable domain in full, with the rest retrieved from reference TRBV5-1 and TRBJ2-5, is KAGVTQTPRYLIKTRGQQVTLSCSPISGHRSVSWYQQTPGQGLQFLFEYFSETQRNKGNFPGRFSGRQFSNSRSEMNVSTLELGDSALYLCASRRTGRETQYFGPGTRLLVL.

The V and J genes are TRBV7-8 and TRBJ1-5, with D tentatively TRBD1 (5 bases). Trimming shortened V by 3 bases and J by 3 bases, and 15 bases separated the two germline ends. This CDR3 has 16 amino acids. From germline, CDR1 is SGHVS and CDR2 FQNEAQ. CDR3 residues: CASSFSVGQINQPQHF. The CDR3 DNA reads as TGTGCCAGCAGCTTTTCTGTGGGGCAGATCAATCAGCCCCAGCATTTT.

A single count supports this clone. V gene TRBV9 combines with J gene TRBJ2-3; 12 positions match TRBD2. J gave up 4 bases and V 1 base, and 13 bases lay outside the gene matches. Germline values: CDR1 SGDLS, CDR2 YYNGEE. The CDR3 has 19 amino acids. The CDR3 sequence is CASSVTGLAGGYNSDTQYF. CDR3 in DNA: TGTGCCAGCAGCGTAACTGGGCTAGCGGGAGGGTACAATTCAGATACGCAGTATTTT.

The chain couples TRBV6-5 to TRBJ2-3; TRBD1 matches at 9 bases. CDR1 and CDR2 from the germline V gene are MNHEY and SVGAGI. The CDR3 length is 12 residues. V lost 5 bases and J lost 9; bases outside the gene matches: 3. Here the CDR3 reads CASSTGGDTQYF. In DNA, the CDR3 is TGTGCCAGCAGTACAGGGGGCGACACGCAGTATTTT.

The chain links TRBV2 to TRBJ1-5; D uncertain. The CDR3 runs to 18 residues. Germline CDR1 SNHLY, CDR2 FYNNEI. Trimming shortened V by 8 bases and J by 4 bases, and 27 bases separated the two germline ends. The CDR3 coding sequence is TGTGCCAGCTCTGACCTAAGACGGACGGGAGCGGGGAATCAGCCCCAGCATTTT. This gives the protein CASSDLRRTGAGNQPQHF.

The rearrangement uses TRBV19 and TRBJ1-2; D is possibly TRBD1 (6 bases). Germline CDR1 and CDR2: LNHDA and SQIVND (reference sequence). V was shortened by 4 bases and J by 4 bases, with 13 bases between the two germline ends. The CDR3 has 14 amino acids. Here the CDR3 DNA reads TGTGCCAGTAGTAGGGACGGGACAATCTATGGCTACACCTTC. Protein product: CASSRDGTIYGYTF.